Sequencing of this T cell receptor (beta chain) was carried out in a study of T cells in Graves' hyperthyroidism and ophthalmopathy. For the diagnoses, clinical symptoms, serum thyroxine and TRAb, thyroid ultrasound and orbital computed tomography were used. V was cut by 0 bases and J by 7 bases, with 19 bases left in between. CDR1 is PRHDT, CDR2 FYEKMQ, per germline (reference sequence). The CDR3 loop spans 17 amino acids. Researchers took RNA transcripts and amplified the TCR beta CDR3 regions from them. A set of HTBI primers served as the primers for a first-round RT-PCR of the TCR CDR3. TCRdb passed the multiplex PCR reads through MiXCR, listing each CDR3 protein once. Of 300,000 to 500,000 distinct CDR3 sequences in the sample, 11% to 15% were seen once. This clonotype has a count of ten or more. Its target is not known. Study-level results: Peripheral blood also featured most of the thyroid clonotypes expanded above 0.001. A model of 13 V-J pairs discriminated ophthalmopathy from stable hyperthyroidism.

This rearrangement joins TRBV13 to TRBJ2-1; a possible D gene is TRBD1 (6 bases). Sequencing was done on a sample of blood. This TCR was sampled from a middle-aged man with Graves' ophthalmopathy. The CDR3: CASSLGDRMSPVNEQFF. The CDR3 DNA sequence: TGTGCCAGCAGCTTAGGGGACAGAATGTCTCCCGTTAATGAGCAGTTCTTC.